This T cell receptor (beta chain) was captured in a study of technical replicates of blood from several donors. The data were produced by immunoSEQ multiplex PCR, yet TCRdb's version contains in-frame clones alone and is incomplete. Found here are around 76,000 clones, under 99% of them singletons; the top ten hold roughly 0.2%. V lost 1 base and J 0 bases, leaving 15 bases between the germline ends. CDR3 length: 18 residues. Germline V gene data show CDR1 as LGHNA and CDR2 as YSLEER. The J gene is TRBJ1-4, the V gene TRBV4-3; D is undetermined. The source is a human donor in good health. The source material was T cells isolated from PBMCs. This CDR3 reads CASSQALPGSTTNEKLFF. The CDR3 DNA sequence: TGCGCCAGCAGCCAAGCCCTTCCGGGGTCGACAACTAATGAAAAACTGTTTTTT.